These T cell receptor beta chains were read from a single sample in a study of blood T cell repertoires in COVID-19. Using immunoSEQ multiplex PCR, the repertoire was profiled, and TCRdb retains in-frame clones only, with some absent. The sample includes fewer than 350,000 clones, more than 75% seen only once; the top ten take about 2.3%. Sequenced sample: PBMCs or T cells enriched from blood (not recorded which). The receptors derive from a woman between 40 and 50 years old with acute COVID-19. Each CDR3 is given with its conserved first and last residue. Fields, in order: V gene, J gene, clone size, D gene, CDR3 protein, CDR3 DNA. D genes are given only for firm matches. A clone size is listed for some rows: how often the clone was seen (once, few, many), or a class if it is expanded.

v_call: TRBV19
j_call: TRBJ2-2
clone_size: NA
d_call: NA
cdr3_aa: CASSPGSGELFF
cdr3_nt: TGTGCCAGTAGTCCGGGTTCCGGGGAGCTGTTTTTT

v_call: TRBV19
j_call: TRBJ1-2
clone_size: NA
d_call: NA
cdr3_aa: CASSAGQPGGYTF
cdr3_nt: TGTGCCAGTAGTGCAGGACAGCCGGGGGGCTACACCTTC

v_call: TRBV24-1
j_call: TRBJ1-5
clone_size: NA
d_call: NA
cdr3_aa: CATSDSAPGDQPQHF
cdr3_nt: TGTGCCACCAGTGATTCCGCCCCAGGGGATCAGCCCCAGCATTTT

v_call: TRBV7-3
j_call: TRBJ2-2
clone_size: NA
d_call: TRBD1
cdr3_aa: CASSSKTGGTGELFF
cdr3_nt: TGTGCCAGCAGCTCAAAAACAGGGGGTACCGGGGAGCTGTTTTTT

v_call: TRBV11-2
j_call: TRBJ2-5
clone_size: NA
d_call: NA
cdr3_aa: CASSRGSVLETQYF
cdr3_nt: TGTGCCAGCAGCCGCGGGTCCGTCTTAGAGACCCAGTACTTC

v_call: TRBV14
j_call: TRBJ2-2
clone_size: NA
d_call: TRBD2
cdr3_aa: CASSQDRLAVNTGELFF
cdr3_nt: TGTGCCAGCAGCCAAGATCGGCTAGCGGTGAACACCGGGGAGCTGTTTTTT

v_call: TRBV7-6
j_call: TRBJ2-5
clone_size: NA
d_call: TRBD2
cdr3_aa: CASSLTPGGGGGGQETQYF
cdr3_nt: TGTGCCAGCAGCTTAACCCCTGGCGGGGGGGGTGGCGGGCAAGAGACCCAGTACTTC

v_call: TRBV5-1
j_call: TRBJ2-3
clone_size: NA
d_call: NA
cdr3_aa: CASTETGVSTDTQYF
cdr3_nt: TGCGCCAGCACCGAGACGGGAGTTAGCACAGATACGCAGTATTTT

v_call: TRBV18
j_call: TRBJ1-6
clone_size: NA
d_call: NA
cdr3_aa: CASSHIGESYNSPLHF
cdr3_nt: TGTGCCAGCTCACACATTGGGGAGTCCTATAATTCACCCCTCCACTTT

v_call: TRBV7-6
j_call: TRBJ2-2
clone_size: NA
d_call: TRBD2
cdr3_aa: CASSWASGRGTGELFF
cdr3_nt: TGTGCCAGCAGCTGGGCTAGCGGGAGGGGCACCGGGGAGCTGTTTTTT

v_call: TRBV9
j_call: TRBJ1-1
clone_size: NA
d_call: NA
cdr3_aa: CASSPGQTNTEAFF
cdr3_nt: TGTGCCAGCAGCCCTGGACAGACGAACACTGAAGCTTTCTTT

v_call: TRBV7-2
j_call: TRBJ2-6
clone_size: NA
d_call: TRBD1
cdr3_aa: CASSLPGQGSGANVLTF
cdr3_nt: TGTGCCAGCAGCCTACCGGGACAGGGGTCTGGGGCCAACGTCCTGACTTTC

v_call: TRBV2
j_call: TRBJ1-5
clone_size: NA
d_call: NA
cdr3_aa: CASRLGTNSNQPQHF
cdr3_nt: TGTGCCAGCAGGCTCGGGACAAATAGCAATCAGCCCCAGCATTTT

v_call: TRBV2
j_call: TRBJ1-1
clone_size: NA
d_call: TRBD1
cdr3_aa: CASSERTGDEAFF
cdr3_nt: TGTGCCAGCAGTGAAAGGACAGGCGATGAAGCTTTCTTT

v_call: TRBV30
j_call: TRBJ1-1
clone_size: NA
d_call: NA
cdr3_aa: CAWSVQVNTEAFF
cdr3_nt: TGTGCCTGGAGTGTACAAGTAAACACTGAAGCTTTCTTT

v_call: TRBV15
j_call: TRBJ1-1
clone_size: NA
d_call: NA
cdr3_aa: CATSRESAGVIPEAFF
cdr3_nt: TGTGCCACCAGCAGAGAGTCGGCAGGGGTCATCCCTGAAGCTTTCTTT

v_call: TRBV6-1
j_call: TRBJ2-4
clone_size: few
d_call: TRBD2
cdr3_aa: CASSEGGWFPKNIQYF
cdr3_nt: TGTGCCAGCAGTGAGGGGGGGTGGTTTCCCAAAAACATTCAGTACTTC

v_call: TRBV5-1
j_call: TRBJ1-1
clone_size: NA
d_call: TRBD1
cdr3_aa: CASSYGTGVNTEAFF
cdr3_nt: TGCGCCAGCAGCTACGGGACAGGAGTCAACACTGAAGCTTTCTTT

v_call: TRBV2
j_call: TRBJ1-2
clone_size: few
d_call: TRBD1
cdr3_aa: CASKGQGPRVGTF
cdr3_nt: TGTGCCAGCAAAGGACAGGGCCCTAGGGTCGGGACCTTC

v_call: TRBV2
j_call: TRBJ2-5
clone_size: NA
d_call: TRBD2
cdr3_aa: CASWRLAGGETQYF
cdr3_nt: TGTGCCAGCTGGAGACTAGCGGGTGGAGAGACCCAGTACTTC

v_call: TRBV7-6
j_call: TRBJ2-1
clone_size: NA
d_call: TRBD2
cdr3_aa: CASSRNPSGLYNEQFF
cdr3_nt: TGTGCCAGCAGCCGAAACCCTAGCGGGCTCTACAATGAGCAGTTCTTC

v_call: TRBV11-3
j_call: TRBJ1-1
clone_size: NA
d_call: NA
cdr3_aa: CASSSRPAGVLNTEAFF
cdr3_nt: TGTGCCAGCAGCTCGAGGCCAGCAGGGGTCTTGAACACTGAAGCTTTCTTT

v_call: TRBV9
j_call: TRBJ2-1
clone_size: once
d_call: NA
cdr3_aa: CASSVGLVAYNEQFF
cdr3_nt: TGTGCCAGCAGCGTAGGACTAGTCGCCTACAATGAGCAGTTCTTC

v_call: TRBV7-2
j_call: TRBJ2-4
clone_size: once
d_call: TRBD2
cdr3_aa: CASSFSGVLAKNIQYF
cdr3_nt: TGTGCCAGCAGTTTTAGCGGGGTACTAGCCAAAAACATTCAGTACTTC

v_call: TRBV27
j_call: TRBJ2-3
clone_size: NA
d_call: TRBD2
cdr3_aa: CASSPREDTQYF
cdr3_nt: TGTGCCAGCAGTCCGCGGGAGGATACGCAGTATTTT

v_call: TRBV5-6
j_call: TRBJ2-5
clone_size: NA
d_call: TRBD1
cdr3_aa: CASSHGTGASKTQYF
cdr3_nt: TGTGCCAGCAGCCACGGGACAGGGGCGTCGAAGACCCAGTACTTC

v_call: TRBV7-9
j_call: TRBJ1-4
clone_size: NA
d_call: TRBD1
cdr3_aa: CASSPGTGFLKNEKLFF
cdr3_nt: TGTGCCAGCAGCCCCGGGACAGGGTTCCTGAAGAATGAAAAACTGTTTTTT

v_call: TRBV28
j_call: TRBJ1-5
clone_size: NA
d_call: TRBD1
cdr3_aa: CASSIPTGGTQPQHF
cdr3_nt: TGTGCCAGCAGCATCCCGACAGGGGGGACTCAGCCCCAGCATTTT

v_call: TRBV12-5
j_call: TRBJ2-1
clone_size: NA
d_call: TRBD1
cdr3_aa: CASGLGAGGRNEQFF
cdr3_nt: TGTGCTAGTGGTTTAGGAGCAGGGGGACGCAATGAGCAGTTCTTC

v_call: TRBV6-5
j_call: TRBJ2-7
clone_size: many
d_call: TRBD1
cdr3_aa: CASSRTGVYEQYF
cdr3_nt: TGTGCCAGCAGTCGGACAGGCGTCTACGAGCAGTACTTC

v_call: TRBV3-1/TRBV3-2
j_call: TRBJ1-1
clone_size: NA
d_call: TRBD1
cdr3_aa: CASSRSGGNVEAFF
cdr3_nt: TGTGCCAGCAGCCGGTCAGGGGGCAATGTTGAAGCTTTCTTT

v_call: TRBV14
j_call: TRBJ2-3
clone_size: NA
d_call: TRBD2
cdr3_aa: CASSLIPGLAGEDTQYF
cdr3_nt: TGTGCCAGCAGCCTGATTCCGGGACTAGCGGGGGAAGATACGCAGTATTTT

v_call: TRBV30
j_call: TRBJ2-5
clone_size: NA
d_call: NA
cdr3_aa: CAWGAAQETQYF
cdr3_nt: TGTGCCTGGGGGGCGGCCCAAGAGACCCAGTACTTC